The sequence of this TCR beta chain was determined in a study of Ad26.COV2.S vaccination and SARS-CoV-2 variants. Study-wide background: Within the COV1001 Ad26.COV2.S trial arm, the donor was enrolled. The study gave Ad26.COV2.S intramuscularly, once or twice 56 days apart.

Regarding the study as a whole: Participants in the vaccine arm had higher spike-specific TCR breadth; placebo recipients had lower.

Regarding this clone: What it binds is not known.

The CDR3 totals 15 residues. Germline V gene data show CDR1 as MNHEY and CDR2 as SVGEGT. V was pared by 2 bases and J by 3 bases, with 5 bases of the junction left unmatched. The assay was immunoSEQ multiplex PCR, and TCRdb's table has in-frame clones only and misses some. The table has 440,000 or so clones, about nine tenths seen once. As for treatment: approximately 18 received Ad26.COV2.S at low or high dose, single or two shots; about 5 received placebo; per-sample allocation not given. The samples were gathered on day 63 after the first injection of vaccine or placebo. Source: peripheral blood, taken in a trial of Ad26.COV2.S vaccine versus placebo. This chain joins TRBV6-2 or TRBV6-3 and TRBJ2-3; 7 nucleotides match TRBD1. This receptor was identified in a person between 18 and 60 years old who received the Ad26.COV2.S COVID-19 vaccine or a placebo. The CDR3 DNA reads TGTGCCAGCAGTTACGGGGCAGGGGGAACAGATACGCAGTATTTT. The encoded protein is CASSYGAGGTDTQYF.